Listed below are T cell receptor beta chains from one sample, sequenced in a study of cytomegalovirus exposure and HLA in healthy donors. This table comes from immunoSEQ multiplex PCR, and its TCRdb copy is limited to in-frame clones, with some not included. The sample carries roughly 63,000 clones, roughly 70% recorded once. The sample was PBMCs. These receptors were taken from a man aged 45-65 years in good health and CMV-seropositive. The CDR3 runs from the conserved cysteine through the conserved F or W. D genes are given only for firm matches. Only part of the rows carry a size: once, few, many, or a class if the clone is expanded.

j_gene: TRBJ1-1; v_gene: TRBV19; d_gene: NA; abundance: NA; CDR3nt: TGTGCCAGTAGTATCGCGGGGCGATTTGAAGCTTTCTTT; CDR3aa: CASSIAGRFEAFF
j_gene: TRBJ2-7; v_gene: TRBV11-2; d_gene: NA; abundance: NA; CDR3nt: TGTGCCAGCAGCTTAGACAGGGGAAGCGCTTACGAGCAGTACTTC; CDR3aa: CASSLDRGSAYEQYF
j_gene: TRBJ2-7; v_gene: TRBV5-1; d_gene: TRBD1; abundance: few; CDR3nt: TGCGCCAGCAGCAATTCGGACAGGGCCTCCTACGAGCAGTACTTC; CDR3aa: CASSNSDRASYEQYF
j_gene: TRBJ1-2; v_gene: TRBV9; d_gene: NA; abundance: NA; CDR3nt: TGTGCCAGCAGCGTAGGGACAGAAGGAAACTATGGCTACACCTTC; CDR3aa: CASSVGTEGNYGYTF
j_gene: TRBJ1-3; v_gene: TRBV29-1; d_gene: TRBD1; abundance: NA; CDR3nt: TGCAGCGTACGGACAGGGGAGAGAAACACCATATATTTT; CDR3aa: CSVRTGERNTIYF
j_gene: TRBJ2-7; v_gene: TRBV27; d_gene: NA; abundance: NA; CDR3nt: TGTGCCAGCAGTTTGCGGGGAGGAATCCAGTACGAGCAGTACTTC; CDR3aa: CASSLRGGIQYEQYF
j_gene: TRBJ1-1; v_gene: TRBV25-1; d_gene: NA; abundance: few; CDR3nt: TGTGCCAGCAGTGCCCGACAGCCTAGAAACACTGAAGCTTTCTTT; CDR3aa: CASSARQPRNTEAFF
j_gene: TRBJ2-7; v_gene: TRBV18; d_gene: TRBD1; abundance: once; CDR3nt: TGTGCCAGCTCACCACACACGACAGGGTTTAACTACGAGCAGTACTTC; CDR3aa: CASSPHTTGFNYEQYF
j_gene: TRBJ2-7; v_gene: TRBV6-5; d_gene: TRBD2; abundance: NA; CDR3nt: TGTGCCAGCAGTTTAAGCGGGAGGGCCTACGAGCAGTACTTC; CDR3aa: CASSLSGRAYEQYF
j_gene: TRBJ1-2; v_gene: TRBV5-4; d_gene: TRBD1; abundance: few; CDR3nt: TGTGCCAGCAGCTTGGGGGACAGGGTCTATGGCTACACCTTC; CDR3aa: CASSLGDRVYGYTF
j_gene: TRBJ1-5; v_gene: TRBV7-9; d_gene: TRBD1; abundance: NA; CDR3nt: TGTGCCAGCAGCCAGGGACAGGGCCATCAGCCCCAGCATTTT; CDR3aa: CASSQGQGHQPQHF
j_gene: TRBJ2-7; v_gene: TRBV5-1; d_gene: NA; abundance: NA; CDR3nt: TGCGCCAGCAGCTCTCAGCCATCTGGCCAGCTTGGGGCCTTAGGCTTC; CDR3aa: CASSSQPSGQLGALGF
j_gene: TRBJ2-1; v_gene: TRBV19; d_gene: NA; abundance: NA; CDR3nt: TGTGCCAGCCGTCCAGATTCTGATTACAATGAGCAGTTCTTC; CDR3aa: CASRPDSDYNEQFF
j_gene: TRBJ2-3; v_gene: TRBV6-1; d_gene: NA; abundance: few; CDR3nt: TGTGCCAGCGGGGGAGCGGGAGATACGCAGTATTTT; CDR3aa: CASGGAGDTQYF
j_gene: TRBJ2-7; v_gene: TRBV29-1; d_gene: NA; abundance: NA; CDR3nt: TGCAGCGTCCCGGATAGGGGCGAGCAGTACTTC; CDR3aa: CSVPDRGEQYF
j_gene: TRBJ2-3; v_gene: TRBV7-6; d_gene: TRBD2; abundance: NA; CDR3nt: TGTGCCAGCAGCTTAGCGCACCCGGGAGGTGGGACAGATACGCAGTATTTT; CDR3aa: CASSLAHPGGGTDTQYF
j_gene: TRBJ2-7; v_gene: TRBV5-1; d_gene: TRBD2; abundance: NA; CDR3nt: TGCGCCAGCAGCCCCTCCGGGCGGGGGGGCTCCTACGAGCAGTACTTC; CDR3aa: CASSPSGRGGSYEQYF
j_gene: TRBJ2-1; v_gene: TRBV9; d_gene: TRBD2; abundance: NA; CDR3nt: TGTGCCAGCAGCGTTGGACTAGCGGGAGGGCCTGGAAATGAGCAGTTCTTC; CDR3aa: CASSVGLAGGPGNEQFF
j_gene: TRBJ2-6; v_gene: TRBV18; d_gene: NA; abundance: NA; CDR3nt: TGTGCCAGCTCACCGCAGGGTATGGGGGCCAACGTCCTGACTTTC; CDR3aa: CASSPQGMGANVLTF
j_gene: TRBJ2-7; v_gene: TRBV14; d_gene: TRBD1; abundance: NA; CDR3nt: TGTGCCAGCAGCCAAGAGGGACAGAGCTCCTACGAGCAGTACTTC; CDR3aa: CASSQEGQSSYEQYF
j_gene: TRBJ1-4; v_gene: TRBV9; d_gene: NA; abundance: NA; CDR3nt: TGTGCCAGCAGCGTAGAGGGGACACGCGCAACTAATGAAAAACTGTTTTTT; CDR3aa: CASSVEGTRATNEKLFF
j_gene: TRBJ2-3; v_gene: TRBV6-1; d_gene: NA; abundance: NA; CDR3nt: TGTGCCAGCAGTGCCTGGAAGGGGGAAAGGTCGGATACGCAGTATTTT; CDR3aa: CASSAWKGERSDTQYF
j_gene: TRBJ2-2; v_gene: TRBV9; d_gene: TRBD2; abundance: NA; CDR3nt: TGTGCCAGCAGCTCCCGGGGGGGTAGCACCGGGGAGCTGTTTTTT; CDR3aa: CASSSRGGSTGELFF
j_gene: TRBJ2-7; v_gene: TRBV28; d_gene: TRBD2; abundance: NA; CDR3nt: TGTGCCAGCAGTTTATCGCCTAGCGGGAGCTTTTGGCAGTACTTC; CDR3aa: CASSLSPSGSFWQYF
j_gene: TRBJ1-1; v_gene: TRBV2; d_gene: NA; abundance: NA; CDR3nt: TGTGCCAGCAGTAGTCAGGGTATCACTGAAGCTTTCTTT; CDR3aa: CASSSQGITEAFF